This TCR beta chain was recovered during a study of Ad26.COV2.S vaccination and SARS-CoV-2 variants (dated by TCRdb to about 2021). Background for the entire study: Vaccine-arm donors came from COV1001, a multicentre, randomized, double-blind, placebo-controlled phase I-IIa trial of Ad26.COV2.S in healthy adults. Ad26.COV2.S was administered intramuscularly at 5 x 10^10 or 1 x 10^11 viral particles, either as a single shot or as two shots given 56 days apart. TCRbeta repertoire sequencing served as the tool for gauging how specific and how broad the SARS-CoV-2-reactive T cell receptors were following Ad26.COV2.S vaccination. A total of approximately 30 samples were included in the TCR-sequenced set, comprising around 19 Ad26.COV2.S vaccine recipients, 5 placebo recipients and 8 SARS-CoV-2 convalescent individuals. Trial participants were randomized into five groups of five: low-dose or high-dose Ad26.COV2.S given once or twice, or placebo on both occasions. Blinding of investigators to trial group allocation was maintained during experiments and outcome assessment. Results and caveats for the whole study, not just this receptor: According to the authors, total T cell responses may have been underestimated by the TCR breadth and depth analyses. Comparable non-spike TCR breadth was observed between vaccine and placebo recipients, consistent with only spike being contained in the vaccine. Ad26.COV2.S recipients had higher spike-specific TCR breadth than placebo recipients (P = 0.0014). The study lacked the statistical power to compare responses across vaccine doses or regimens. After vaccination, substantial breadth of spike-specific CD8+ and CD4+ T cell responses was reported.

TCRbeta CDR3 regions were sequenced with the immunoSEQ Assay. After extraction, genomic DNA underwent amplification by bias-controlled multiplex PCR, followed by high-throughput sequencing. Per the authors' processing: To quantify the absolute abundance of each unique TCRbeta CDR3 region, sequences were collapsed and filtered. T cell fraction was estimated by normalizing TCRbeta template counts to usable DNA, with usable DNA measured through amplification of reference genes found in all nucleated cells. Repertoire TCRs were annotated as SARS-CoV-2-specific by exact matching of V gene, CDR3 amino acid sequence and J gene to a known reactive TCR set. The reference SARS-CoV-2 TCR set came from MIRA and was filtered for enrichment in COVID-19-positive ImmuneCODE repertoires, removing public or cross-reactive TCRs. Drawing on the MIRA antigens, annotated TCRs were analysed further at the level of specific ORF or position within ORF. Depth was the summed frequency of annotated unique rearrangements, while breadth was defined as annotated unique rearrangements over total unique productive rearrangements. Two-sided Wilcoxon rank-sum tests were applied when comparing TCR breadth between groups. This is the immuneACCESS table as TCRdb keeps it, with only in-frame sequences that have V and J called. A part of the clones is gone; compared with another copy, unresolved V genes explain less than half, and the rest is unexplained. Clonal size and the V and J genes are those of that table, whereas D and trimming came from the DNA. The sample records fewer than 800,000 clones, around 90% of which are singletons. Jointly, the top ten make up approximately 1.5% of the sample.

The treatment or condition label corresponds to: around 19 received Ad26.COV2.S at low or high dose, single or two shots; about 5 received placebo; per-sample allocation not given. For vaccine and placebo recipients, repertoires were sequenced using samples collected on day 63 after the first injection. In Cohort 1b, more than 20 adults aged 18-55 years were enrolled at a single site in Boston, USA, between 29 July and 7 August 2020. Ad26.COV2.S was a replication-incompetent adenovirus type 26 vector expressing a prefusion-stabilized SARS-CoV-2 spike protein from the original Wuhan strain. Remarks on this clone: No antigen is known for it. Base qualities were left out, and no much larger clone turns up one base away.

CDR3 length: 12 amino acids, cysteine to phenylalanine. The entry retains the CDR3 DNA only, 36 bases that are in frame from base 1. CDR1 KGHDR and CDR2 SFDVKD were looked up in the germline V gene. V gives up 5 bases and J gives up 4 bases, and the segment between their germline ends measures 4 bases. The source material was peripheral blood, sampled in a trial of Ad26.COV2.S vaccine versus placebo. This TCR derives from a person aged 18-60 years who received the Ad26.COV2.S COVID-19 vaccine or a placebo. This chain is built from TRBV24-1 and TRBJ2-2; confidence is insufficient to name the D gene. The DNA sequence is as follows: TGTGCCACCAGTGCTGCCACCGGGGAGCTGTTTTTT. It specifies CATSAATGELFF.